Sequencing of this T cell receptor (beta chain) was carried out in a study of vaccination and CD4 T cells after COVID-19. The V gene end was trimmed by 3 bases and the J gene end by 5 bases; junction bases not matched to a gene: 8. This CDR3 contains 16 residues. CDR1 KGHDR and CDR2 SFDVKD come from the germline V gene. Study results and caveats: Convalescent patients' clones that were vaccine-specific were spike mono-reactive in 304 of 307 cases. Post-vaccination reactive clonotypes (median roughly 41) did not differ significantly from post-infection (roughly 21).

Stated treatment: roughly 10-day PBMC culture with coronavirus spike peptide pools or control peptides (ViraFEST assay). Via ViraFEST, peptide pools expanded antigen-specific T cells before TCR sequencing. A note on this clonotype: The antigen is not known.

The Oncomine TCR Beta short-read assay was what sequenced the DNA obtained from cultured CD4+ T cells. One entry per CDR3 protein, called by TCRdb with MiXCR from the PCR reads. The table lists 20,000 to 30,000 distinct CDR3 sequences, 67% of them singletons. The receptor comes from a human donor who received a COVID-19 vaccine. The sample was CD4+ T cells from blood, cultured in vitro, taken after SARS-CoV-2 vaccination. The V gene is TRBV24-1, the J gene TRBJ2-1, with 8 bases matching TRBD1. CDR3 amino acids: CATSDRTGLFNNEQFF. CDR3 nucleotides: TGTGCCACCAGTGATCGGACAGGGCTCTTCAACAATGAGCAGTTCTTC.